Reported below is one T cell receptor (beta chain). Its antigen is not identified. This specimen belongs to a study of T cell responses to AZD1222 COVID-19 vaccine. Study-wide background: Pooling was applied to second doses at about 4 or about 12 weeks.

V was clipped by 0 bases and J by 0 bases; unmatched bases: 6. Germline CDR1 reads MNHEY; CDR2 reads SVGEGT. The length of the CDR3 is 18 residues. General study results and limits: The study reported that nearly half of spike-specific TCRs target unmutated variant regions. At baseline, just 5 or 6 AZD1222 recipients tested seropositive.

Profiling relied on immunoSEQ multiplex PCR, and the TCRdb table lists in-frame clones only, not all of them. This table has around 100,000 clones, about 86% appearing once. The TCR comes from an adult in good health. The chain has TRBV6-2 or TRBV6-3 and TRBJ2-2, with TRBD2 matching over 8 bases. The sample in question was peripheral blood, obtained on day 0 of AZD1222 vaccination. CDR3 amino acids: CASSYSRGGRTNTGELFF. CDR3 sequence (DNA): TGTGCCAGCAGTTACTCAAGGGGCGGGAGGACGAACACCGGGGAGCTGTTTTTT.